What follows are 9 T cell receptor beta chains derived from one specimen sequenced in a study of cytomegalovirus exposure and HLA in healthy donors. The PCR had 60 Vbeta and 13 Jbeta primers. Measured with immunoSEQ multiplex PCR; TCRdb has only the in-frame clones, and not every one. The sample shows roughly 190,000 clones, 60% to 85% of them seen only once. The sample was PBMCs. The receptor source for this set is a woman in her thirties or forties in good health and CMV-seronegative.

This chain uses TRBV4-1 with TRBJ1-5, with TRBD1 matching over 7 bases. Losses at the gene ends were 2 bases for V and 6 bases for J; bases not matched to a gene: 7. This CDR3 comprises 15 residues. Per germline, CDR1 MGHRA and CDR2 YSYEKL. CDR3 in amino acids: CASSQLQGQGQPQHF. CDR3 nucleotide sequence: TGCGCCAGCAGCCAACTACAGGGGCAGGGTCAGCCCCAGCATTTT.

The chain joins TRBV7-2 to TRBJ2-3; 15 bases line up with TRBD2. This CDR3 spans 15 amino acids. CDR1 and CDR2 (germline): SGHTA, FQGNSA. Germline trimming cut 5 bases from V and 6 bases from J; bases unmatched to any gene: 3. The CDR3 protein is CASSPGLAGGDTQYF. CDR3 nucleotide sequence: TGTGCCAGCAGCCCCGGACTAGCGGGAGGGGATACGCAGTATTTT.

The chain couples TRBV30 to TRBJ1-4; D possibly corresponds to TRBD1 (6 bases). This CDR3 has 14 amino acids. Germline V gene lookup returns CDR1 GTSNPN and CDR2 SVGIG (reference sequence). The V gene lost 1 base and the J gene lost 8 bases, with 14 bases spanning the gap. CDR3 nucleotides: TGTGCCTGGAGTGACAAGGGGAGGGGGGAAAAACTGTTTTTT. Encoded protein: CAWSDKGRGEKLFF.

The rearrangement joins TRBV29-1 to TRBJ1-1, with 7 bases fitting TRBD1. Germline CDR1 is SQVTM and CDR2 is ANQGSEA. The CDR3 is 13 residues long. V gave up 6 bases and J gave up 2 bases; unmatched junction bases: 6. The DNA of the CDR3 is TGCAGCGTCATGGGACAGATTAACACTGAAGCTTTCTTT. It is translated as CSVMGQINTEAFF.

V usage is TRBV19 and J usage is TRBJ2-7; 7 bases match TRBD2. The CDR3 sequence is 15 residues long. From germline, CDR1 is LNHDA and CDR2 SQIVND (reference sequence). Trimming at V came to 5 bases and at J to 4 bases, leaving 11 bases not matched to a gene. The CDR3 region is CASSLGGDSLYEQYF. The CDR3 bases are TGTGCCAGTAGTTTGGGGGGGGACTCTCTGTACGAGCAGTACTTC. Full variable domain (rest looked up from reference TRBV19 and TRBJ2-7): DGGITQSPKYLFRKEGQNVTLSCEQNLNHDAMYWYRQDPGQGLRLIYYSQIVNDFQKGDIAEGYSVSREKKESFPLTVTSAQKNPTAFYLCASSLGGDSLYEQYFGPGTRLTVT.

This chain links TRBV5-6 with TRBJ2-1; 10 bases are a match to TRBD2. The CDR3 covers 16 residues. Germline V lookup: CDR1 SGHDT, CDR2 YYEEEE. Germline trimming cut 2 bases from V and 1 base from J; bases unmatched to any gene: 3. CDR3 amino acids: CASSLGTSVSYNEQFF. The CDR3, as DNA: TGTGCCAGCAGCTTAGGGACTAGCGTATCCTACAATGAGCAGTTCTTC.

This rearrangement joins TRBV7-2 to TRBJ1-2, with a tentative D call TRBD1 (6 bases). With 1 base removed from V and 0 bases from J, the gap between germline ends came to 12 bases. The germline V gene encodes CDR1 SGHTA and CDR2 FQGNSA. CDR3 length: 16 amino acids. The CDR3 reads CASSLDAGAANYGYTF. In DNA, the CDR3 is TGTGCCAGCAGCTTAGACGCGGGGGCAGCTAACTATGGCTACACCTTC.

This chain's CDR3 is CASSLVGQRGEYTF. CDR3 nucleotide sequence: TGTGCCAGCAGCTTGGTGGGACAAAGAGGCGAATACACCTTC. The chain employs TRBV5-6 and TRBJ1-2, with D perhaps TRBD1 (6 bases). The V gene lost 0 bases and the J gene lost 11 bases, with 17 bases spanning the gap. The CDR3 runs 14 residues. Germline values: CDR1 SGHDT, CDR2 YYEEEE.

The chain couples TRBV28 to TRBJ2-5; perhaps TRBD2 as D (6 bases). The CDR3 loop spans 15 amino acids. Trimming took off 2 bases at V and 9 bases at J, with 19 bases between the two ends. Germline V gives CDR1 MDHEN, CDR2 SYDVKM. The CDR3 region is CASSLTPGLAEPQYF. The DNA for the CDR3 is TGTGCCAGCAGTTTAACACCGGGACTGGCCGAGCCCCAGTACTTC.